The present TCR beta chain was sequenced within a study of blood T cell repertoires in COVID-19. Trimming stripped 6 bases from V and 10 bases from J, with 10 bases between. The length of the CDR3 is 11 residues. The V gene's germline CDR1 is LNHDA and CDR2 SQIVND (reference sequence). Some clones are missing from TCRdb's copy, which holds only in-frame ones; the method was immunoSEQ multiplex PCR. This sample carries approximately 160,000 clones, roughly four fifths of them seen once, and the ten largest clones take approximately 10%. Sequenced sample: peripheral blood. The chain uses TRBV19 and TRBJ2-1; D is uncertain. This sequence originates from a human donor in a cohort sampled during active COVID-19. The DNA for the CDR3 is TGTGCCAGTAGAGAGTTTTTCGAGCAGTTCTTC. It yields the protein CASREFFEQFF.